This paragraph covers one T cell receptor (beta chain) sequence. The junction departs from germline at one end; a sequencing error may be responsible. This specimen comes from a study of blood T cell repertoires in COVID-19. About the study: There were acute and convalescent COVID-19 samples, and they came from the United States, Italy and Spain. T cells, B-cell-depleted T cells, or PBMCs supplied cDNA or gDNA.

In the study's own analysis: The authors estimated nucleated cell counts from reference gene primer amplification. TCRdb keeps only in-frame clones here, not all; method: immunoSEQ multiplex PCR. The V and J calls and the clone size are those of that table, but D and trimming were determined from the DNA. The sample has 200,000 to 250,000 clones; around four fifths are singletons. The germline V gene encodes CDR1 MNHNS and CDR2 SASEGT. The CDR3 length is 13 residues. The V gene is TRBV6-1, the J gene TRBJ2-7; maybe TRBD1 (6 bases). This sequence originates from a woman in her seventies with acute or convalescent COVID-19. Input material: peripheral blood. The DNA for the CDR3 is TGTGCCAGCATTGAACAGGGTTTCCACGAGCAGTACTTC. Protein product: CASIEQGFHEQYF.